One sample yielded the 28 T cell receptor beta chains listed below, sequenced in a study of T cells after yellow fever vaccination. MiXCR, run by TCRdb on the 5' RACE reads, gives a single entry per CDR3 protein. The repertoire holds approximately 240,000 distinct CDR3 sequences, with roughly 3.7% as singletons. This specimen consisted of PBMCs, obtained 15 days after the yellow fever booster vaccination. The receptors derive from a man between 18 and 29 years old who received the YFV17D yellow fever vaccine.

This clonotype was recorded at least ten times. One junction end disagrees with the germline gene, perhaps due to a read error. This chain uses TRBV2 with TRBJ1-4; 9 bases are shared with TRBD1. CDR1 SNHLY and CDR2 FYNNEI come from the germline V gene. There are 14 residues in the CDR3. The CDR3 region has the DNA TGCGCCAGCAGCTTACAGGGGGCGAGGGAAAAACTGTTTTTT. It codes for CASSLQGAREKLFF.

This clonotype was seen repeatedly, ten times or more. CDR3 DNA: TGTGCCAGCAGCTTAGAACTAGCGGGACTAAACAATGAGCAGTTCTTC. Protein sequence: CASSLELAGLNNEQFF. The gene calls are TRBV7-9 and TRBJ2-1; 10 positions match TRBD2. V lost 1 base and J lost 5; bases outside the gene matches: 5. Germline V gives CDR1 SEHNR, CDR2 FQNEAQ (reference sequence). CDR3 length: 16 residues.

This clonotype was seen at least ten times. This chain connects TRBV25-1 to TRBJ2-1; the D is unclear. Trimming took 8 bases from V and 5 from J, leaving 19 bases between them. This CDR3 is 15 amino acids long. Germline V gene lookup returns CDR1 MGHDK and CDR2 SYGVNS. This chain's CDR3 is CASHARAHGDNEQFF. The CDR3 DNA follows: TGTGCCAGCCACGCACGGGCCCATGGGGACAATGAGCAGTTCTTC.

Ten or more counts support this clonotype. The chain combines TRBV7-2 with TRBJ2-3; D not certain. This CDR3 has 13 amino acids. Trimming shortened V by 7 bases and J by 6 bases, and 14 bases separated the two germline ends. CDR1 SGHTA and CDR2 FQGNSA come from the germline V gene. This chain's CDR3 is CASTRINLDTQYF. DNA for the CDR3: TGTGCCAGCACCAGAATTAATTTGGATACGCAGTATTTT.

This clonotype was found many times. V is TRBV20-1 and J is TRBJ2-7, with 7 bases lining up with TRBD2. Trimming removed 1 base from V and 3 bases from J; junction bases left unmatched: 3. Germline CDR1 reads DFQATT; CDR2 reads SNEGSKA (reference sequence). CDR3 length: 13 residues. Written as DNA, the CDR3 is TGCAGTGCTAGAGGTCTAGCGGTCTACGAGCAGTACTTC. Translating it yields CSARGLAVYEQYF.

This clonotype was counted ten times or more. CDR3 sequence: CASSIQGQANYGYTF. The CDR3 DNA is TGCGCCAGCAGCATCCAGGGACAAGCTAACTATGGCTACACCTTC. The chain employs TRBV5-1 and TRBJ1-2, with D perhaps TRBD1 (6 bases). This CDR3 spans 15 amino acids. V lost 4 bases and J lost 0, with 13 bases in between. Germline values: CDR1 SGHRS, CDR2 YFSETQ.

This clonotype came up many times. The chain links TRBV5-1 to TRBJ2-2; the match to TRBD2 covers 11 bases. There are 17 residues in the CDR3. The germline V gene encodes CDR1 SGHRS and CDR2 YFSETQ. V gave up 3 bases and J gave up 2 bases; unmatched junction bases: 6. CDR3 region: CASSWGGLAANTGELFF. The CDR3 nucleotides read TGCGCCAGCAGCTGGGGGGGACTAGCGGCAAACACCGGGGAGCTGTTTTTT. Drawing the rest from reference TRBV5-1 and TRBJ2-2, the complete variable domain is KAGVTQTPRYLIKTRGQQVTLSCSPISGHRSVSWYQQTPGQGLQFLFEYFSETQRNKGNFPGRFSGRQFSNSRSEMNVSTLELGDSALYLCASSWGGLAANTGELFFGEGSRLTVL.

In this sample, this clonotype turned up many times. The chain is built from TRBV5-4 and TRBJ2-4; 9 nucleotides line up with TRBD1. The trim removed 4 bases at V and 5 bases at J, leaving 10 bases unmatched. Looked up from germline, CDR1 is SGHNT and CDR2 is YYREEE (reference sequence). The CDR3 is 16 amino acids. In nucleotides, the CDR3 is TGTGCCAGCAGCCCGACCGTGGGGACAGGGCAAAACATTCAGTACTTC. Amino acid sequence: CASSPTVGTGQNIQYF.

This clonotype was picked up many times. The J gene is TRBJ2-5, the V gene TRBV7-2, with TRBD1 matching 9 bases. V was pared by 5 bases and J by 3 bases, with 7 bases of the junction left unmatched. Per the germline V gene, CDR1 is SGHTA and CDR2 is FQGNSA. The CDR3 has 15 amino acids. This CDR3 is CASSNTGTGKETQYF. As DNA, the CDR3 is TGTGCCAGCAGCAATACCGGGACAGGGAAAGAGACCCAGTACTTC.

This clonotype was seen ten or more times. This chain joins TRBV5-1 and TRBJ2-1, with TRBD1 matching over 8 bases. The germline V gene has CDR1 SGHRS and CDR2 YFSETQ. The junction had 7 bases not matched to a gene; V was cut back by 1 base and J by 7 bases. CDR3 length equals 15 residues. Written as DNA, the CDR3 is TGCGCCAGCAGCTTGACACAGGGGGTTATTAATGAGCAGTTCTTC. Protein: CASSLTQGVINEQFF.

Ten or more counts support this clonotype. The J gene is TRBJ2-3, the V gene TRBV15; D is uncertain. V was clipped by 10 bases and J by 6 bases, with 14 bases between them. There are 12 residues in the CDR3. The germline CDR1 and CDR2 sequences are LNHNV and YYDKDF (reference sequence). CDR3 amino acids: CAIRTSADTQYF. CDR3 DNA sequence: TGTGCCATAAGGACCAGCGCCGATACGCAGTATTTT.

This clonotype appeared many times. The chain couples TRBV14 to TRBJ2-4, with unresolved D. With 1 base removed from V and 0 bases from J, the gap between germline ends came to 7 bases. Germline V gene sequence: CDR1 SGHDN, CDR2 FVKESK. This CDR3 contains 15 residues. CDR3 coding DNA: TGTGCCAGCAGCCAAGGGGGATTAGCCAAAAACATTCAGTACTTC. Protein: CASSQGGLAKNIQYF.

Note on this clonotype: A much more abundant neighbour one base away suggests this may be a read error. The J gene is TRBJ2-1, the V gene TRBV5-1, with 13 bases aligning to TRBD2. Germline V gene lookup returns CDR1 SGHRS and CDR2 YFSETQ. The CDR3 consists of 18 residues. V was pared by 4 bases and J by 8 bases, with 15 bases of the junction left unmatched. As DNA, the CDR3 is TGCGCCAGCAGCCACGGCTTCACTAGCGGGGGGGCCTCCGATGAGCAGTTCTTC. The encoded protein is CASSHGFTSGGASDEQFF. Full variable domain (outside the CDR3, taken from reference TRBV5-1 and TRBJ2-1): KAGVTQTPRYLIKTRGQQVTLSCSPISGHRSVSWYQQTPGQGLQFLFEYFSETQRNKGNFPGRFSGRQFSNSRSEMNVSTLELGDSALYLCASSHGFTSGGASDEQFFGPGTRLTVL.

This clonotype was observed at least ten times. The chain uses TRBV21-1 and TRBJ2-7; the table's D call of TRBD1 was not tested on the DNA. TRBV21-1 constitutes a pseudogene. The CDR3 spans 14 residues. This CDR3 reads CASSPYGTGLEQYV. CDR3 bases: TGTGCCAGCAGCCCGTACGGGACAGGGCTCGAGCAGTACGTC.

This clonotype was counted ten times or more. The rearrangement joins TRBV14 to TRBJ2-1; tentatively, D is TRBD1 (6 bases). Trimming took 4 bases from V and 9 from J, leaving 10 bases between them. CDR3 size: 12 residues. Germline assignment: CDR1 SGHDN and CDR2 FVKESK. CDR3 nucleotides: TGTGCCAGCAGCCGAACAGGGATTGAGCAGTTCTTC. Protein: CASSRTGIEQFF.

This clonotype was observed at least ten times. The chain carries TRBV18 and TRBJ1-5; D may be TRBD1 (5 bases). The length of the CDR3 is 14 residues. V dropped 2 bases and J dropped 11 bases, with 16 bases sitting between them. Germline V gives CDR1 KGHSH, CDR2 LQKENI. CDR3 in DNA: TGTGCCAGCTCACCATCCGGACATACAGAGACCCAGCATTTT. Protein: CASSPSGHTETQHF. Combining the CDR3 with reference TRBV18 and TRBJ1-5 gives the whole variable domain NAGVMQNPRHLVRRRGQEARLRCSPMKGHSHVYWYRQLPEEGLKFMVYLQKENIIDESGMPKERFSAEFPKEGPSILRIQQVVRGDSAAYFCASSPSGHTETQHFGDGTRLSIL.

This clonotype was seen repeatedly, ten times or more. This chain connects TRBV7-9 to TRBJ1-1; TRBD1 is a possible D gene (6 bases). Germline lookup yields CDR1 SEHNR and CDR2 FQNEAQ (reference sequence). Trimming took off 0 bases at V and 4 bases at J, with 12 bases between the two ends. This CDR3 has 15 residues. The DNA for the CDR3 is TGTGCCAGCAGCTTAGCGTTGGGGGGCCTCACTGAAGCTTTCTTT. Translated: CASSLALGGLTEAFF.

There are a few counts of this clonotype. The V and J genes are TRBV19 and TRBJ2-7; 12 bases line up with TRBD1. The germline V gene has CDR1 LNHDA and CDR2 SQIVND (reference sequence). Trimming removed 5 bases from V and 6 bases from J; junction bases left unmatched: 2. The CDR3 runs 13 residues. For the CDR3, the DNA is TGTGCCAGTAGTGGGACAGGGGGCAGCGAGCAGTACTTC. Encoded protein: CASSGTGGSEQYF. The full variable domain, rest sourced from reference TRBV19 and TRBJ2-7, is DGGITQSPKYLFRKEGQNVTLSCEQNLNHDAMYWYRQDPGQGLRLIYYSQIVNDFQKGDIAEGYSVSREKKESFPLTVTSAQKNPTAFYLCASSGTGGSEQYFGPGTRLTVT.

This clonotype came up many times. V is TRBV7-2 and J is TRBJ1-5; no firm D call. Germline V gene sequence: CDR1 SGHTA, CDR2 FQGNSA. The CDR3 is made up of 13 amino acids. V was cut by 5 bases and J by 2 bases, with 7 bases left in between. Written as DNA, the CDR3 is TGTGCCAGCAGCCAATCCCGCAATCAGCCCCAGCATTTT. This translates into CASSQSRNQPQHF.

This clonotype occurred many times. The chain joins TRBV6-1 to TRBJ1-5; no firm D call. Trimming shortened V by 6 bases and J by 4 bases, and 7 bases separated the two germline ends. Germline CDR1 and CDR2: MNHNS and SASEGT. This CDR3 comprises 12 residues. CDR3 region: CASRQLNQPQHF. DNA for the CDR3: TGTGCCAGCAGACAGCTTAATCAGCCCCAGCATTTT.

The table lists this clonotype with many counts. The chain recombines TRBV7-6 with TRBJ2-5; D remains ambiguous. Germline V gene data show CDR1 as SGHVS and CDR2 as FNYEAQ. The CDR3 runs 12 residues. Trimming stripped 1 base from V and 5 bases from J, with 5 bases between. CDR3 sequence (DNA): TGTGCCAGCAGCTTAGGGCGGGAGACCCAGTACTTC. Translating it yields CASSLGRETQYF.

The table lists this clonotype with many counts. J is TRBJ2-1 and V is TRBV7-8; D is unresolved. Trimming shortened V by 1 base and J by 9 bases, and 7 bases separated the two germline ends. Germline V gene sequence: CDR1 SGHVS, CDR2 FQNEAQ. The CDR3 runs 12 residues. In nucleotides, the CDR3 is TGTGCCAGCAGCTTAGTTGGAGTTGAGCAGTTCTTC. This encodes CASSLVGVEQFF.

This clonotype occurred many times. The CDR3 region is CASSQDIGSQETQYF. CDR3 DNA: TGCGCCAGCAGCCAAGATATAGGGAGCCAAGAGACCCAGTACTTC. This chain joins TRBV4-1 and TRBJ2-5; maybe TRBD2 (5 bases). The CDR3 has 15 amino acids. Germline CDR1 reads MGHRA; CDR2 reads YSYEKL. V was cut by 0 bases and J by 1 base, with 9 bases left in between.

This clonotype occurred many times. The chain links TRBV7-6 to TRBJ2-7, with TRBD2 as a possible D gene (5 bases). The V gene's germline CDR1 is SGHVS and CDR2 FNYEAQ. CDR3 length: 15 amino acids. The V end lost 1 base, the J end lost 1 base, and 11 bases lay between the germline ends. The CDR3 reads CASSLGSGPSYEQYV. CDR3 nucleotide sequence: TGTGCCAGCAGCTTAGGAAGCGGACCATCCTACGAGCAGTACGTC.

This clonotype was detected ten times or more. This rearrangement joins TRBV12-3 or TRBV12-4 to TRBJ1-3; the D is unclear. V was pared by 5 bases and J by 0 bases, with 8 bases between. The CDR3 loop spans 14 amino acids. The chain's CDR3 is CASSPVSSGNTIYF. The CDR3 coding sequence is TGTGCCAGCAGTCCGGTGAGCTCTGGAAACACCATATATTTT.

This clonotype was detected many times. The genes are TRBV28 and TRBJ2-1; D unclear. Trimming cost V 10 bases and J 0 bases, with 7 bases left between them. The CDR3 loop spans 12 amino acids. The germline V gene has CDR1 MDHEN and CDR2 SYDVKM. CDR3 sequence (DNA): TGTGCCACCAGACTCTCCTACAATGAGCAGTTCTTC. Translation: CATRLSYNEQFF.

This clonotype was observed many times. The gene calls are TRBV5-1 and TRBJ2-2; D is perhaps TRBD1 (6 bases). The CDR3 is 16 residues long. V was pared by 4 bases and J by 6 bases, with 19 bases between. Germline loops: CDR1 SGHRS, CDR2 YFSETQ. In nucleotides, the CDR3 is TGCGCCAGCAGCGCCGAAACCGGGACAAGCGCCGGGGAGCTGTTTTTT. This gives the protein CASSAETGTSAGELFF.

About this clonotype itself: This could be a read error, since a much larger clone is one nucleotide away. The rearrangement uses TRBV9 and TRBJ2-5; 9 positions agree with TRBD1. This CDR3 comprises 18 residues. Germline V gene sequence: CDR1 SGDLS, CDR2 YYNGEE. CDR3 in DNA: TGTGCCAGCAGCCCCCGGGACAGGGTCCTGTCGTACCAAGAGACCCGGTACTTC. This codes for CASSPRDRVLSYQETRYF.